This T cell receptor beta chain derives from a study of response to subunit inactivated influenza vaccine. Findings and caveats of the study: Each seasonal influenza vaccination, the authors suggested, recruits few new T cells.

On this clonotype: What it binds is unknown.

The CDR3 is 12 residues long. Unmatched junction bases numbered 6, after V lost 5 bases and J lost 13 bases. Germline lookup yields CDR1 SGHVS and CDR2 FNYEAQ. TCRdb reprocessed the RT-PCR reads with MiXCR, giving one entry per CDR3 protein. The sample holds around 760,000 distinct CDR3 sequences, about 15% seen once. The sequence was obtained from a man between 50 and 59 years old who received an inactivated influenza vaccine. This chain joins TRBV7-6 and TRBJ2-1; 9 bases line up with TRBD1. The sample was PBMCs from blood, taken around two weeks before vaccination. Written as DNA, the CDR3 is TGTGCCAGCAGCCCGGACAGGGGTATCCAGTTCTTC. Its protein product is CASSPDRGIQFF. The variable domain in full, completed from reference TRBV7-6 and TRBJ2-1, reads GAGVSQSPRYKVTKRGQDVALRCDPISGHVSLYWYRQALGQGPEFLTYFNYEAQQDKSGLPNDRFSAERPEGSISTLTIQRTEQRDSAMYRCASSPDRGIQFFGPGTRLTVL.